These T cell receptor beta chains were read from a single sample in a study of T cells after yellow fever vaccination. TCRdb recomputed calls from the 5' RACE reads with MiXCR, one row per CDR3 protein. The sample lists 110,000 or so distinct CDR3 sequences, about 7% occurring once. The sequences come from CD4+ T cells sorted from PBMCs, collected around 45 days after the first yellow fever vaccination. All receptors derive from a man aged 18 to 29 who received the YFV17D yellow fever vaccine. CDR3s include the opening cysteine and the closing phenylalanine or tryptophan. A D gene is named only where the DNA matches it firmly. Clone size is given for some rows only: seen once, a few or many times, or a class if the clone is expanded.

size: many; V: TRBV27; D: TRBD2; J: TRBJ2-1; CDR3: CASSLMAGVYNEQFF; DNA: TGTGCCAGCAGTTTAATGGCGGGGGTATACAATGAGCAGTTCTTC
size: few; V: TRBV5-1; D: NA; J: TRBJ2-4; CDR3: CASSIRGIQYF; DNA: TGCGCCAGCAGCATCCGGGGCATTCAGTACTTC
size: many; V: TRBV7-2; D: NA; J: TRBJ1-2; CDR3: CASSFYNGGYTF; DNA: TGTGCCAGCAGCTTTTATAATGGCGGCTACACCTTC
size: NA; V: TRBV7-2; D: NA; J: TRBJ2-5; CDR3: CASSSSGALETQYF; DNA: TGTGCCAGCAGCTCTTCCGGAGCCCTAGAGACCCAGTACTTC
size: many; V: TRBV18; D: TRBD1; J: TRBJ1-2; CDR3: CASSPPGQGSYGYTF; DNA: TGTGCCAGCTCACCGCCGGGACAGGGGAGCTATGGCTACACCTTC
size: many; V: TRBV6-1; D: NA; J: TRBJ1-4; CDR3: CASNSYKGATNEKLFF; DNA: TGTGCCAGCAATAGTTACAAGGGGGCAACTAATGAAAAACTGTTTTTT
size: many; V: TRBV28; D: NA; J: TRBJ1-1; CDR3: CASSLLTPHEAFF; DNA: TGTGCCAGCAGTTTATTGACGCCTCATGAAGCTTTCTTT
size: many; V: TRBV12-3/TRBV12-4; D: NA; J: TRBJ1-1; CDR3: CASSSPQGMARPEAFF; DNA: TGTGCCAGCAGTTCGCCGCAGGGGATGGCTCGGCCTGAAGCTTTCTTT
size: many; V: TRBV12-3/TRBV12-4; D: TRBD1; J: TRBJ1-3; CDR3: CASTRDSEGNTIYF; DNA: TGTGCCAGCACCCGGGACAGCGAAGGAAACACCATATATTTT
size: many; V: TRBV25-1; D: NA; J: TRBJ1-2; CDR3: CASSGPAEIYGYTF; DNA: TGTGCCAGCAGTGGACCCGCAGAAATATATGGCTACACCTTC
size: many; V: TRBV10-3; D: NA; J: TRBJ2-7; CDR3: CAISGAPTGHRNYEQYF; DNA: TGTGCCATCAGTGGAGCACCGACCGGACACCGCAATTACGAGCAGTACTTC
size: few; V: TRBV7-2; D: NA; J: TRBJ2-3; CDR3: CASSSSGTQSCDTQYF; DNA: TGTGCCAGCAGCTCCTCCGGGACTCAGAGTTGTGATACGCAGTATTTT
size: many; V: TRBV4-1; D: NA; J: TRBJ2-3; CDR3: CASSQGYSKISQYF; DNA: TGCGCCAGCAGCCAAGGATACTCCAAGATCTCACAGTATTTT
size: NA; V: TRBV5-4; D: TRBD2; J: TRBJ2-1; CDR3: CASSLGVGLAGSDEQFF; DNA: TGTGCCAGCAGCTTGGGTGTTGGGCTAGCGGGGTCAGATGAGCAGTTCTTC
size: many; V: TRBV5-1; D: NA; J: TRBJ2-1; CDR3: CASRRTDNEQFF; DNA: TGCGCCAGCAGGAGGACTGACAATGAGCAGTTCTTC
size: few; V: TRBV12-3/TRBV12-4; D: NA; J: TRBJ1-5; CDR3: CASSPVQISQPQHF; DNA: TGTGCCAGCAGCCCGGTCCAAATAAGTCAGCCCCAGCATTTT
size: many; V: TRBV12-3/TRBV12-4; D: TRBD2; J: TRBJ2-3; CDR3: CASSTGLAGFTDTQYF; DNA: TGTGCCAGCAGTACAGGACTAGCGGGTTTCACAGATACGCAGTATTTT
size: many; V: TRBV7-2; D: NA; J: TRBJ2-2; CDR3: CASSLGSAIGELFF; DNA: TGTGCCAGCAGCTTAGGATCAGCGATCGGGGAGCTGTTTTTT
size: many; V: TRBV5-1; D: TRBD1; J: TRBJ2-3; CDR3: CASRSDRYTDTQYF; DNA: TGCGCCAGCAGGTCGGACAGGTACACAGATACGCAGTATTTT
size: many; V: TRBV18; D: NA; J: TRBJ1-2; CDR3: CASSPDGARLRSAFNYGYTF; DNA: TGTGCCAGCTCACCGGACGGAGCACGCCTGAGATCAGCTTTTAACTATGGCTACACCTTC
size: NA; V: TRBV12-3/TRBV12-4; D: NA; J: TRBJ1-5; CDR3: CASSFTPPDQPQHF; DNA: TGTGCCAGCAGTTTTACTCCCCCCGATCAGCCCCAGCATTTT
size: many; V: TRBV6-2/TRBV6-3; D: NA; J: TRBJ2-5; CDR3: CASSSAEETQYF; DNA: TGTGCCAGCAGTTCAGCAGAAGAGACCCAGTACTTC
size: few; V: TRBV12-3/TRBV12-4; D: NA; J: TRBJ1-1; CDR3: CASSFEGRAFF; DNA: TGTGCCAGCAGTTTTGAGGGGAGGGCTTTCTTT
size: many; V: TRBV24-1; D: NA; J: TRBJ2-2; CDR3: CATTWRYEAGELFF; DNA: TGTGCCACGACGTGGCGGTACGAGGCCGGGGAGCTGTTTTTT
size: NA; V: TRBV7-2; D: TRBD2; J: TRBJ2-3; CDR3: CASSLVLAGTRTDTQYF; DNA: TGTGCCAGCAGCTTAGTACTAGCGGGGACTCGCACAGATACGCAGTATTTT